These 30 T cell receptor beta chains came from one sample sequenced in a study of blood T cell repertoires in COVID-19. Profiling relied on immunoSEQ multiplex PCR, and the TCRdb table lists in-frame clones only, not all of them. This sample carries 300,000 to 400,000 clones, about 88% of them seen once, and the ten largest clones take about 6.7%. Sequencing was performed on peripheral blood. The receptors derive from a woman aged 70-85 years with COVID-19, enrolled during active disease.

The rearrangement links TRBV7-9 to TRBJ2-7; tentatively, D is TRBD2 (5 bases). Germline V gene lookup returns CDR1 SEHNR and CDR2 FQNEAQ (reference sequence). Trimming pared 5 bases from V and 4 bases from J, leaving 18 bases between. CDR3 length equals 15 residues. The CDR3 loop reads CASSPSGLLRYEQYF. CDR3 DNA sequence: TGTGCCAGCAGCCCCAGCGGACTCCTAAGATACGAGCAGTACTTC.

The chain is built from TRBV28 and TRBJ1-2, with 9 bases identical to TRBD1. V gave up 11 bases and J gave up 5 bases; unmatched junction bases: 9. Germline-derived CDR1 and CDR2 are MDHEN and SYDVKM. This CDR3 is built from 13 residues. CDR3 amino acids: CAWGGGTGYGYTF. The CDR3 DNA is TGTGCCTGGGGGGGAGGGACAGGGTATGGCTACACCTTC.

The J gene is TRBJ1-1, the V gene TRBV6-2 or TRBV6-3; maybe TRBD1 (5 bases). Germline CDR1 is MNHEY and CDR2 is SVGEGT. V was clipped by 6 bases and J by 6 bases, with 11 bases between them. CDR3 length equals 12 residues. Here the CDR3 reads CASSPGGPEAFF. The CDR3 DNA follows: TGTGCCAGCAGCCCCGGGGGTCCTGAAGCTTTCTTT.

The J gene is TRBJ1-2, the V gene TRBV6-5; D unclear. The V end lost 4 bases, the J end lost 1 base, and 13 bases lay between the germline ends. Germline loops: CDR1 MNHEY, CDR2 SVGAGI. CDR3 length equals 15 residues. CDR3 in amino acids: CASSFPGRLNYGYTF. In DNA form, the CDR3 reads TGTGCCAGCAGTTTCCCCGGCAGGCTTAACTATGGCTACACCTTC.

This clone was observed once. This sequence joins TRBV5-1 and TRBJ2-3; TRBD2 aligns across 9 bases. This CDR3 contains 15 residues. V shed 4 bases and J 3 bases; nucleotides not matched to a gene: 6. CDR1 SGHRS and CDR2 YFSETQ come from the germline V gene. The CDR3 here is CASSLAGSQTDTQYF. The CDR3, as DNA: TGCGCCAGCAGCCTAGCGGGGAGCCAGACAGATACGCAGTATTTT.

CDR3 protein: CASSLPGENTEAFF. For the CDR3, the DNA is TGTGCCAGCAGTCTCCCAGGGGAGAACACTGAAGCTTTCTTT. This chain connects TRBV28 to TRBJ1-1; perhaps TRBD1 as D (6 bases). The CDR3 is made up of 14 amino acids. Germline V gene lookup returns CDR1 MDHEN and CDR2 SYDVKM. The V end lost 5 bases, the J end lost 1 base, and 11 bases lay between the germline ends.

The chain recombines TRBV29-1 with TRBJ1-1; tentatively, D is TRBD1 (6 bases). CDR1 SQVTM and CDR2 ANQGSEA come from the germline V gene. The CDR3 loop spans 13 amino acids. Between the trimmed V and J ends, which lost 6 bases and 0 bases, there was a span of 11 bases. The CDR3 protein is CSVAGTMNTEAFF. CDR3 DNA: TGCAGCGTAGCCGGGACAATGAACACTGAAGCTTTCTTT.

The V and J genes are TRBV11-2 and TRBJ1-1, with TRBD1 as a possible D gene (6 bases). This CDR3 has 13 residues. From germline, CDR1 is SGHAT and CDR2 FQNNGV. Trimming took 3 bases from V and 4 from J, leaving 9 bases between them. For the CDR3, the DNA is TGTGCCAGCAGCTTCTCAGGGGTCACTGAAGCTTTCTTT. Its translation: CASSFSGVTEAFF.

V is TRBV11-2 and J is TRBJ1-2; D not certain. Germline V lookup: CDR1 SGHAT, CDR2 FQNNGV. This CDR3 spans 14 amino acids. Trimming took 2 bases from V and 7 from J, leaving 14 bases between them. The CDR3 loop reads CASSLNMGGSGYTF. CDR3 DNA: TGTGCCAGCAGCTTAAACATGGGAGGGAGTGGCTACACCTTC. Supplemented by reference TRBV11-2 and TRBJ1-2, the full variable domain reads EAGVAQSPRYKIIEKRQSVAFWCNPISGHATLYWYQQILGQGPKLLIQFQNNGVVDDSQLPKDRFSAERLKGVDSTLKIQPAKLEDSAVYLCASSLNMGGSGYTFGSGTRLTVV.

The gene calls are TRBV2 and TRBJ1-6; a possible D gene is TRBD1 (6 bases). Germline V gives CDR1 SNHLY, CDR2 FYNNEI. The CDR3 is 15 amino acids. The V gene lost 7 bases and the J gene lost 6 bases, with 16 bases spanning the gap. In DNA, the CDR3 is TGTGCCAGCAAGGCGGGGGCGCCGGGTAATTCACCCCTCCACTTT. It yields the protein CASKAGAPGNSPLHF.

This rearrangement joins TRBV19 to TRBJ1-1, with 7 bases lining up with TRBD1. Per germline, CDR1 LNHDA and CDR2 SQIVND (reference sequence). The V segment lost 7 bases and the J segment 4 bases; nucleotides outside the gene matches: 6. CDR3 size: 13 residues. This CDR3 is CASNDRARTEAFF. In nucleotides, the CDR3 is TGTGCCAGTAACGACAGGGCACGCACTGAAGCTTTCTTT.

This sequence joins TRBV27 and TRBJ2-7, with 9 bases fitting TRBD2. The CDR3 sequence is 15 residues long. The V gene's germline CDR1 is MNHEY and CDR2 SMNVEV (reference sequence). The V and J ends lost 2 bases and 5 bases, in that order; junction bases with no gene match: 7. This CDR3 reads CASSLKVLAGNEQYF. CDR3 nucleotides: TGTGCCAGCAGTTTAAAAGTGCTAGCGGGAAACGAGCAGTACTTC.

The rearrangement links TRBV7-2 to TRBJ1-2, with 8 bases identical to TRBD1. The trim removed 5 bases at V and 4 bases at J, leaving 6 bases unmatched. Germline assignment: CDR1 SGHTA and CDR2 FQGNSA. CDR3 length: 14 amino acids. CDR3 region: CASSQGQGLYGYTF. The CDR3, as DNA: TGTGCCAGCAGCCAAGGACAGGGCCTCTATGGCTACACCTTC.

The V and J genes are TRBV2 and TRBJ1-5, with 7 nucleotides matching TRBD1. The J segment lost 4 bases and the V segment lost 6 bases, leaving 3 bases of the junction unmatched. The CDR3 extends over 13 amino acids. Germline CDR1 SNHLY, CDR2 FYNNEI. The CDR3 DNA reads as TGTGCCAGCAGACCGACAGGGAATCAGCCCCAGCATTTT. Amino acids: CASRPTGNQPQHF.

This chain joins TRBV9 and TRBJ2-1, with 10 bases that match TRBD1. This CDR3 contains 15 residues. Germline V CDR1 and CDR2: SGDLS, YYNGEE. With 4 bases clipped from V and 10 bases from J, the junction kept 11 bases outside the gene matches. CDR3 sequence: CASSSRDRGLVEQFF. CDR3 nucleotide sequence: TGTGCCAGCAGCAGCCGGGACAGGGGACTAGTGGAGCAGTTCTTC.

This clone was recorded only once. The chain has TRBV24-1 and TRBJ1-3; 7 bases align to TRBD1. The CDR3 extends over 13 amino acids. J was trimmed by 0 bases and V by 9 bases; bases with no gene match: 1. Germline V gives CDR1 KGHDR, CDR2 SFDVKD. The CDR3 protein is CATRDSSGNTIYF. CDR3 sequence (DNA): TGTGCCACCCGGGACAGCTCTGGAAACACCATATATTTT.

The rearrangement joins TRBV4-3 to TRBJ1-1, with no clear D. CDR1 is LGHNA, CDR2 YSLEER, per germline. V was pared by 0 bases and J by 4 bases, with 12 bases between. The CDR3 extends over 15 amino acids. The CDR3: CASSQEQRGSTEAFF. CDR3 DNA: TGCGCCAGCAGCCAAGAGCAGCGGGGAAGCACTGAAGCTTTCTTT.

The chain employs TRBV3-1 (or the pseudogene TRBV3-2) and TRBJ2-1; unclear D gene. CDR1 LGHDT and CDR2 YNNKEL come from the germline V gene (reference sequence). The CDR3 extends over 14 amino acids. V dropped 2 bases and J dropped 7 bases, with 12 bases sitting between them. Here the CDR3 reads CASSQPAYLNEQFF. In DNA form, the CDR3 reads TGTGCCAGCAGCCAACCTGCCTACCTTAATGAGCAGTTCTTC.

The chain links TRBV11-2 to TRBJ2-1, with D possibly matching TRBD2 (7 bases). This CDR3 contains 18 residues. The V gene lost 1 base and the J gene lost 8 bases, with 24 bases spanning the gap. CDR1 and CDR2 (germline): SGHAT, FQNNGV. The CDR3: CASSLGANSGGPRDEQFF. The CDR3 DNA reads TGTGCCAGCAGCTTAGGGGCCAATTCCGGGGGGCCCAGGGATGAGCAGTTCTTC.

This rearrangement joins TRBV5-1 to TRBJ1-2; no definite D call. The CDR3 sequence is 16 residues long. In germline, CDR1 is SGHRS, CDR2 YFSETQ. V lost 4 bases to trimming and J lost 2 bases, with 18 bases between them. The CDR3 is CASSPSPSLLNYGYTF. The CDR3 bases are TGCGCCAGCAGCCCAAGCCCCTCCTTACTCAACTATGGCTACACCTTC. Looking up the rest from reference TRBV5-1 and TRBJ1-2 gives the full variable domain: KAGVTQTPRYLIKTRGQQVTLSCSPISGHRSVSWYQQTPGQGLQFLFEYFSETQRNKGNFPGRFSGRQFSNSRSEMNVSTLELGDSALYLCASSPSPSLLNYGYTFGSGTRLTVV.

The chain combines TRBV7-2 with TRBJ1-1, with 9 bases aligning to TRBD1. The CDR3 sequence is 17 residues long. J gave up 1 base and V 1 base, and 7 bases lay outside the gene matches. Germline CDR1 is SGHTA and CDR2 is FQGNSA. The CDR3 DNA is TGTGCCAGCAGCTTAGGGGACAGGGTAACCCGGAACACTGAAGCTTTCTTT. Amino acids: CASSLGDRVTRNTEAFF.

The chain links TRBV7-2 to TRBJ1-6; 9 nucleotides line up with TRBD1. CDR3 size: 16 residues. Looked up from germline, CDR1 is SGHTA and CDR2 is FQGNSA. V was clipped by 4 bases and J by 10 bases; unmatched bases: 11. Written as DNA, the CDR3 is TGTGCCAGCAGCTCCACAGGGGGCCACTTAGGGTCACCCCTCCACTTT. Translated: CASSSTGGHLGSPLHF.

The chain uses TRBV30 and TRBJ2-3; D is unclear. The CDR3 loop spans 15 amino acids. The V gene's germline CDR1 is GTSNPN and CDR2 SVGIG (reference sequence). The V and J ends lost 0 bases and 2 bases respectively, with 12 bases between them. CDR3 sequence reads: CAWSVGSISTDTQYF. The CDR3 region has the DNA TGTGCCTGGAGTGTGGGCAGCATATCCACAGATACGCAGTATTTT.

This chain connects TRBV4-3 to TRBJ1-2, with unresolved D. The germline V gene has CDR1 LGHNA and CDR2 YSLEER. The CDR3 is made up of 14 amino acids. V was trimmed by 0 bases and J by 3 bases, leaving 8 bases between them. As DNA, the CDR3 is TGCGCCAGCAGCCAAGATGGAGCGGACTATGGCTACACCTTC. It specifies CASSQDGADYGYTF.

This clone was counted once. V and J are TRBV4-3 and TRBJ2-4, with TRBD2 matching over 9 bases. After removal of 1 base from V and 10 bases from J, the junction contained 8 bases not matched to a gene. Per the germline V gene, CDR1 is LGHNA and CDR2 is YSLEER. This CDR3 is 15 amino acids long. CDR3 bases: TGCGCCAGCAGCCAAGCCTACGGGCTAGCGGGGATTCAGTACTTC. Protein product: CASSQAYGLAGIQYF.

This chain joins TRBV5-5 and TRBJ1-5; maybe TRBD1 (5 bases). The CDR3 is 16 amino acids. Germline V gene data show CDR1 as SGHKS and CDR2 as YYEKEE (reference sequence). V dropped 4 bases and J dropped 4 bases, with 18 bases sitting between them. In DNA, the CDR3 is TGTGCCAGCAGCCCGGCGGGGGGTGGGGAAAATCAGCCCCAGCATTTT. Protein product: CASSPAGGGENQPQHF.

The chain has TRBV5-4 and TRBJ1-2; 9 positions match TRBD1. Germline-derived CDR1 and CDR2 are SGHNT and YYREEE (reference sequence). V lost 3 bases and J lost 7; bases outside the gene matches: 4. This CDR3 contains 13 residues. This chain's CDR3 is CASSWTGALGYTF. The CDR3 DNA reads TGTGCCAGCAGCTGGACAGGGGCCCTTGGCTACACCTTC.

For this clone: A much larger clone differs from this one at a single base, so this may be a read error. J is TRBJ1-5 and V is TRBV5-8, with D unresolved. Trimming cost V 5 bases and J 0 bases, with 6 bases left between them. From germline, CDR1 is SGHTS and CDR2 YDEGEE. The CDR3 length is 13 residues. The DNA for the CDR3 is TGTGCCAGCAGTTCTTATAGCAATCAGCCCCAGCATTTT. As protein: CASSSYSNQPQHF. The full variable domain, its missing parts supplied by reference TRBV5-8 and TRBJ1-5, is EAGVTQSPTHLIKTRGQQATLRCSPISGHTSVYWYQQALGLGLQFLLWYDEGEERNRGNFPPRFSGRQFPNYSSELNVNALELEDSALYLCASSSYSNQPQHFGDGTRLSIL.

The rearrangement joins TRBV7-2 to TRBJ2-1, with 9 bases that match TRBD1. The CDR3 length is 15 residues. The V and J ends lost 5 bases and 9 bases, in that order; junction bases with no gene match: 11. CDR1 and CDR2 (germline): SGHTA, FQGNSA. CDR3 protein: CASSPGQGLSSEQFF. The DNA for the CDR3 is TGTGCCAGCAGCCCCGGACAGGGGTTGAGTAGTGAGCAGTTCTTC.

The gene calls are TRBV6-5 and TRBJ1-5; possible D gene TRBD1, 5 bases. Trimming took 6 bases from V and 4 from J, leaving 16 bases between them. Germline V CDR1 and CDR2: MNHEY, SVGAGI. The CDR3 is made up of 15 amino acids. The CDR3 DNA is TGTGCCAGCAGGGGAGGTTGGGGGTCGAATCAGCCCCAGCATTTT. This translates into CASRGGWGSNQPQHF.